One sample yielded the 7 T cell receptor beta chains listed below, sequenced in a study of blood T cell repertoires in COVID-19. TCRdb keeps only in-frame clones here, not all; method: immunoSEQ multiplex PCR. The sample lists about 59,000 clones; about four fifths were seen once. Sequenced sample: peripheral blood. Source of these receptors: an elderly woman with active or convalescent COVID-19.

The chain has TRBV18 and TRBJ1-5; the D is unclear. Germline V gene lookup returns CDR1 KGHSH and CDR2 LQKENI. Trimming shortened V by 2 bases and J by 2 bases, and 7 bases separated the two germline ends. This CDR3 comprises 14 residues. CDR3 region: CASSPGIGNQPQHF. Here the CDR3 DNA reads TGTGCCAGCTCACCAGGTATAGGCAATCAGCCCCAGCATTTT.

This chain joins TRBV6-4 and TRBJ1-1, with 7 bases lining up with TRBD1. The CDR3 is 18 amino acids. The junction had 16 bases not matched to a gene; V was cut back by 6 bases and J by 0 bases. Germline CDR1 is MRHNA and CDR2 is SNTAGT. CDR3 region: CASSVPGQRLSMNTEAFF. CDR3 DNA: TGTGCCAGCAGCGTCCCGGGACAGAGACTCTCCATGAACACTGAAGCTTTCTTT.

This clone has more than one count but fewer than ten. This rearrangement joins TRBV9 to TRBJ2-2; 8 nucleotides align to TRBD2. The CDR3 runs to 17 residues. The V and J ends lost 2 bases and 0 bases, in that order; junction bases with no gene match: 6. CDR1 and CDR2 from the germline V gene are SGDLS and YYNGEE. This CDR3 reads CASSVAGGLANTGELFF. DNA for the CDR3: TGTGCCAGCAGCGTCGCGGGGGGACTTGCGAACACCGGGGAGCTGTTTTTT.

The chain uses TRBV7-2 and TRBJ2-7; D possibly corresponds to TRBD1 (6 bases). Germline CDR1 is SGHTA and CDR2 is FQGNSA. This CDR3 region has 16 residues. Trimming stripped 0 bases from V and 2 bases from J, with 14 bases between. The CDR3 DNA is TGTGCCAGCAGCTTAGCTGGAGGTCAGGGGACCTACGAGCAGTACTTC. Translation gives CASSLAGGQGTYEQYF.

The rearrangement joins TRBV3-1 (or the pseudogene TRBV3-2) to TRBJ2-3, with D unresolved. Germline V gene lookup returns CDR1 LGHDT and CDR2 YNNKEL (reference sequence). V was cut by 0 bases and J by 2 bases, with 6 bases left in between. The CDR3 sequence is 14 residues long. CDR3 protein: CASSQETVTDTQYF. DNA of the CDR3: TGTGCCAGCAGCCAAGAAACAGTCACAGATACGCAGTATTTT.

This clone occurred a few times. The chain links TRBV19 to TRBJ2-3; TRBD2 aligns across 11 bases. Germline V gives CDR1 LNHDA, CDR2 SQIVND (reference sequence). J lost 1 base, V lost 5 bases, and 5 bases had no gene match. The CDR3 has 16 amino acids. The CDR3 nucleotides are TGTGCCAGTAGTCTCCTAGCGGGGGGTGGCACAGATACGCAGTATTTT. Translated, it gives CASSLLAGGGTDTQYF.

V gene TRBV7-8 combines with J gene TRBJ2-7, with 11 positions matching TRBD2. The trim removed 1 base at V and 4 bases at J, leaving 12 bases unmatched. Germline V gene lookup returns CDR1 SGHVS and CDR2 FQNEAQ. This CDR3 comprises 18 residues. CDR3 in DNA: TGTGCCAGCAGCTTAGGTGGGCGAGGGCTAGCGGGGGGTTACGAGCAGTACTTC. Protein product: CASSLGGRGLAGGYEQYF.